This passage covers 15 T cell receptor beta chains from one sample sequenced in a study of T cells after yellow fever vaccination. TCRdb processed the 5' RACE reads anew with MiXCR; each CDR3 protein has one entry. The sample holds 100,000 to 150,000 distinct CDR3 sequences, more than 6.5% seen once. Sequenced here: CD4+ T cells sorted from PBMCs, sampled more than 8 days after the first yellow fever vaccination. These receptors all stem from a man between 18 and 35 years old who received the YFV17D yellow fever vaccine.

Comments on this clonotype: Since a much larger clone is just one base distant, this may be a read error. The genes are TRBV5-1 and TRBJ2-1; 10 nucleotides match TRBD1. Germline assignment: CDR1 SGHRS and CDR2 YFSETQ. V shed 5 bases and J 14 bases; nucleotides not matched to a gene: 10. The CDR3 has 13 amino acids. CDR3 sequence reads: CASSPGTGACKFF. The CDR3 region has the DNA TGCGCCAGCAGTCCCGGGACAGGGGCCTGCAAGTTCTTC.

This clonotype was recorded many times. The chain uses TRBV3-1 and TRBJ1-5; D is undetermined. V was trimmed by 1 base and J by 9 bases, leaving 22 bases between them. From germline, CDR1 is LGHDT and CDR2 YNNKEL (reference sequence). The CDR3 runs to 17 residues. CDR3 DNA sequence: TGTGCCAGCAGCCAAGGGGTAGCAGGAAATCCCAGCGGGCCCCAGCATTTT. It is translated as CASSQGVAGNPSGPQHF.

This clonotype was observed at least ten times. In DNA, the CDR3 is TGTGCCAGCAGCCCCAGAATAGTAGGCGACCAGTACTTC. Its translation: CASSPRIVGDQYF. The chain joins TRBV14 to TRBJ2-5; unclear D gene. Germline assignment: CDR1 SGHDN and CDR2 FVKESK. Trimming left V 4 bases short and J 10 bases short, with 16 bases between. This CDR3 contains 13 residues.

This clonotype was observed many times. The chain carries TRBV5-1 and TRBJ1-6; the D is unclear. V was cut by 1 base and J by 10 bases, with 9 bases left in between. This CDR3 contains 13 residues. In germline, CDR1 is SGHRS, CDR2 YFSETQ. DNA of the CDR3: TGCGCCAGCAGCTTGTCGGGGAACTCACCCCTCCACTTT. This codes for CASSLSGNSPLHF.

This clonotype was counted ten times or more. The chain carries TRBV5-1 and TRBJ2-3; 11 bases match TRBD1. From germline, CDR1 is SGHRS and CDR2 YFSETQ. There are 15 residues in the CDR3. The ends lost 2 bases at V and 6 bases at J; junction bases unmatched: 5. CDR3 bases: TGCGCCAGCAGCTTCTGGACAGGGGGCTCGGATACGCAGTATTTT. It yields the protein CASSFWTGGSDTQYF.

This clonotype was detected a few times. J is TRBJ1-4 and V is TRBV4-3; no clear D gene. Trimming pared 1 base from V and 6 bases from J, leaving 6 bases between. This CDR3 region has 13 residues. Germline loops: CDR1 LGHNA, CDR2 YSLEER. The DNA of the CDR3 is TGCGCCAGCAGCCAAGGTCCGCATGAAAAACTGTTTTTT. Its translation is CASSQGPHEKLFF.

This clonotype occurred many times. The chain uses TRBV5-1 and TRBJ2-5; D perhaps matches TRBD2 (6 bases). V gave up 0 bases and J gave up 3 bases, with 9 bases separating them. The germline CDR1 and CDR2 sequences are SGHRS and YFSETQ. The CDR3 spans 14 residues. CDR3 coding DNA: TGCGCCAGCAGCTTGGTGCGGGGAGAAGAGACCCAGTACTTC. This gives the protein CASSLVRGEETQYF.

This clonotype has a count of ten or more. The rearrangement uses TRBV10-2 and TRBJ2-3; perhaps D is TRBD1 or TRBD2 (5 bases each). Germline V gene data show CDR1 as WSHSY and CDR2 as SAAADI. There are 15 residues in the CDR3. The CDR3 is CATKPTRGVVATQYF. CDR3 bases: TGCGCTACAAAGCCGACCCGGGGCGTAGTGGCTACGCAGTATTTT.

This clonotype occurred many times. The chain recombines TRBV4-2 with TRBJ1-1, with 10 positions matching TRBD1. Germline CDR1 LGHNA, CDR2 YNFKEQ. V dropped 4 bases and J dropped 3; count of bases not matched to a gene: 5. The CDR3 is 15 amino acids. This chain's CDR3 is CASSPGQGGDTEAFF. DNA of the CDR3: TGTGCCAGCAGCCCAGGACAGGGGGGTGACACTGAAGCTTTCTTT.

In its sample, this clonotype was seen many times. The CDR3 nucleotides read TGTGCCAGCAGCCCAGGCGTCAATCAGCCCCAGCATTTT. Translation: CASSPGVNQPQHF. The J gene is TRBJ1-5, the V gene TRBV12-3 or TRBV12-4; unclear D gene. Deletions cut 6 bases from V and 3 bases from J, with 9 bases between. CDR3 size: 13 residues.

V and J are TRBV5-1 and TRBJ2-2; D remains ambiguous. V gave up 5 bases and J gave up 0 bases, with 11 bases separating them. The CDR3 is 15 amino acids. The germline gives CDR1 SGHRS, CDR2 YFSETQ. CDR3 sequence: CASRKAGTNTGELFF. For the CDR3, the DNA is TGCGCCAGCAGAAAAGCTGGAACGAACACCGGGGAGCTGTTTTTT.

This clonotype was observed at least ten times. The chain employs TRBV6-6 and TRBJ2-7; 9 bases are a match to TRBD1. CDR1 is MNHNY, CDR2 SVGAGI, per germline (reference sequence). The CDR3 extends over 13 amino acids. V was pared by 9 bases and J by 3 bases, with 6 bases of the junction left unmatched. This chain's CDR3 is CASRSTGGYEQYF. The CDR3 DNA reads as TGTGCCAGTCGATCGACAGGGGGCTACGAGCAGTACTTC.

In this sample, this clonotype turned up many times. The rearrangement joins TRBV28 to TRBJ2-7, with 7 bases lining up with TRBD1. The ends lost 6 bases at V and 1 base at J; junction bases unmatched: 6. The CDR3 is 14 amino acids. Germline V gene sequence: CDR1 MDHEN, CDR2 SYDVKM. The CDR3 sequence is CASSKPGQSYEQYV. The CDR3 DNA follows: TGTGCCAGCAGCAAACCGGGACAGTCCTACGAGCAGTACGTC.

This clonotype was detected ten times or more. The chain carries TRBV10-3 and TRBJ2-7; possible D gene TRBD2, 5 bases. Trimming removed 4 bases at V and 2 bases at J, with 15 bases between. The CDR3 consists of 15 residues. CDR1 and CDR2 (germline): ENHRY, SYGVKD. The CDR3 DNA follows: TGTGCCATCAGTGGGGGAGACATATCCGCCTACGAGCAGTACTTC. Translating it yields CAISGGDISAYEQYF.

This clonotype showed up many times. The V call is TRBV27, the J call TRBJ2-2; the match to TRBD2 covers 12 bases. The CDR3 totals 17 residues. The germline V gene has CDR1 MNHEY and CDR2 SMNVEV (reference sequence). V was clipped by 6 bases and J by 4 bases; unmatched bases: 9. Here the CDR3 reads CASRRKLAGGITGELFF. CDR3 in DNA: TGTGCCAGCAGGCGCAAACTAGCGGGGGGTATCACCGGGGAGCTGTTTTTT.